These 21 T cell receptor beta chains share one sample of origin, sequenced in a study of cytomegalovirus exposure and HLA in healthy donors. Only in-frame clones appear in the TCRdb table, and some are missing; sequencing was by immunoSEQ multiplex PCR. The repertoire holds 110,000 to 150,000 clones, 94% seen once, with 1.5% to 2% in the top ten. The sample taken for sequencing was PBMCs. The receptors come from a man younger than 30 in good health and CMV-seropositive.

J is TRBJ2-3 and V is TRBV7-9; 7 bases line up with TRBD2. Unmatched junction bases numbered 7, after V lost 0 bases and J lost 4 bases. Germline assignment: CDR1 SEHNR and CDR2 FQNEAQ (reference sequence). This CDR3 is 16 amino acids long. This chain's CDR3 is CASSLAPAGFSDTQYF. Written as DNA, the CDR3 is TGTGCCAGCAGCTTAGCGCCAGCGGGGTTTTCAGATACGCAGTATTTT. The entire variable domain, with the rest obtained from reference TRBV7-9 and TRBJ2-3, is as follows: DTGVSQNPRHKITKRGQNVTFRCDPISEHNRLYWYRQTLGQGPEFLTYFQNEAQLEKSRLLSDRFSAERPKGSFSTLEIQRTEQGDSAMYLCASSLAPAGFSDTQYFGPGTRLTVL.

This sequence joins TRBV15 and TRBJ2-7; TRBD1 agrees at 8 bases. The CDR3 has 14 amino acids. V was pared by 4 bases and J by 3 bases, with 5 bases of the junction left unmatched. Germline V lookup: CDR1 LNHNV, CDR2 YYDKDF (reference sequence). CDR3 in amino acids: CATSKPGQDYEQYF. In nucleotides, the CDR3 is TGTGCCACCAGCAAACCGGGACAGGACTACGAGCAGTACTTC. The full variable domain, with the rest looked up from reference TRBV15 and TRBJ2-7, is DAMVIQNPRYQVTQFGKPVTLSCSQTLNHNVMYWYQQKSSQAPKLLFHYYDKDFNNEADTPDNFQSRRPNTSFCFLDIRSPGLGDTAMYLCATSKPGQDYEQYFGPGTRLTVT.

This chain connects TRBV5-6 to TRBJ1-2; 11 bases line up with TRBD1. Germline V gene sequence: CDR1 SGHDT, CDR2 YYEEEE. Unmatched junction bases numbered 4, after V lost 2 bases and J lost 4 bases. The CDR3 totals 15 residues. The CDR3 sequence: CASSFGTGGVYGYTF. The CDR3 DNA is TGTGCCAGCAGCTTCGGGACAGGGGGAGTCTATGGCTACACCTTC.

The chain uses TRBV5-1 and TRBJ2-1; TRBD2 agrees at 10 bases. The CDR3 loop spans 15 amino acids. Germline CDR1 SGHRS, CDR2 YFSETQ. Trimming took 4 bases from V and 8 from J; bases not matched to a gene: 9. As DNA, the CDR3 is TGCGCCAGCAGCCCTACTAGCGGGGAGATTTATGAGCAGTTCTTC. Encoded protein: CASSPTSGEIYEQFF.

The chain couples TRBV28 to TRBJ2-7, with D perhaps TRBD1 (5 bases). Trimming pared 5 bases from V and 5 bases from J, leaving 13 bases between. There are 13 residues in the CDR3. The germline CDR1 and CDR2 sequences are MDHEN and SYDVKM. The CDR3 DNA is TGTGCCAGCAGTAATCAGGGTCCCAACGAGCAGTACTTC. Translating gives CASSNQGPNEQYF. Filled out from reference TRBV28 and TRBJ2-7, the complete variable domain reads DVKVTQSSRYLVKRTGEKVFLECVQDMDHENMFWYRQDPGLGLRLIYFSYDVKMKEKGDIPEGYSVSREKKERFSLILESASTNQTSMYLCASSNQGPNEQYFGPGTRLTVT.

The V and J genes are TRBV28 and TRBJ2-7; TRBD1 is a possible D gene (6 bases). This CDR3 comprises 15 residues. V was clipped by 3 bases and J by 6 bases, with 18 bases between them. CDR1 and CDR2 (germline): MDHEN, SYDVKM. The CDR3 loop reads CASSFQGWMLSEQYF. For the CDR3, the DNA is TGTGCCAGCAGTTTTCAGGGGTGGATGTTGAGCGAGCAGTACTTC.

In its sample, this clone is medium-sized. This sequence joins TRBV6-4 and TRBJ1-6; 12 bases are a match to TRBD1. Germline V lookup: CDR1 MRHNA, CDR2 SNTAGT. This CDR3 spans 14 amino acids. Germline trimming cut 3 bases from V and 9 bases from J; bases unmatched to any gene: 0. The CDR3 region is CASSEGQGASPLHF. Here the CDR3 DNA reads TGTGCCAGCAGTGAGGGACAGGGGGCTTCACCCCTCCACTTT.

This sequence joins TRBV2 and TRBJ2-1; D remains unclear. The V end lost 6 bases, the J end lost 8 bases, and 11 bases lay between the germline ends. The CDR3 length is 12 residues. Looked up from germline, CDR1 is SNHLY and CDR2 is FYNNEI. CDR3 region: CASRPTEDEQFF. The CDR3, as DNA: TGTGCCAGCAGGCCTACCGAGGATGAGCAGTTCTTC.

V gene TRBV9 combines with J gene TRBJ2-5; TRBD1 agrees at 10 bases. The length of the CDR3 is 13 residues. The germline V gene has CDR1 SGDLS and CDR2 YYNGEE. V lost 4 bases and J lost 9; bases outside the gene matches: 6. The CDR3 bases are TGTGCCAGCAGCCCTAGGACAGGGGGTCCCCAGTACTTC. Amino acid sequence: CASSPRTGGPQYF.

This sequence joins TRBV27 and TRBJ2-1; 9 bases match TRBD2. There are 15 residues in the CDR3. Germline V CDR1 and CDR2: MNHEY, SMNVEV (reference sequence). J was trimmed by 4 bases and V by 4 bases; bases with no gene match: 5. The CDR3 bases are TGTGCCAGCAGTTACGGGCGGGAGGGGTACAATGAGCAGTTCTTC. This sequence encodes CASSYGREGYNEQFF.

This clone was picked up one time. This sequence joins TRBV5-8 and TRBJ2-7; maybe TRBD2 (5 bases). Between the trimmed V and J ends, which lost 6 bases and 7 bases, there was a span of 20 bases. From germline, CDR1 is SGHTS and CDR2 YDEGEE. The length of the CDR3 is 14 residues. CDR3: CASNYGRGSREQYF. The CDR3 DNA reads as TGTGCCAGCAACTACGGGCGAGGGTCGAGGGAGCAGTACTTC.

Only a few counts were recorded for this clone. The chain joins TRBV6-1 to TRBJ1-5; D may be TRBD1 (6 bases). The CDR3 covers 14 residues. The V gene's germline CDR1 is MNHNS and CDR2 SASEGT. V lost 5 bases and J lost 6, with 14 bases in between. CDR3 sequence: CASSMQGGGQPQHF. The CDR3 bases are TGTGCCAGCAGTATGCAGGGAGGGGGTCAGCCCCAGCATTTT.

The chain is built from TRBV9 and TRBJ1-2, with 10 bases that match TRBD1. Germline CDR1 and CDR2: SGDLS and YYNGEE. The CDR3 totals 16 residues. The V gene end was trimmed by 0 bases and the J gene end by 8 bases; junction bases not matched to a gene: 10. CDR3 DNA: TGTGCCAGCAGCGTAGGCCCCACCGGGACAGGGGACGGCTACACCTTC. Amino acids: CASSVGPTGTGDGYTF.

V usage is TRBV19 and J usage is TRBJ2-7; TRBD1 is a possible D gene (5 bases). There are 13 residues in the CDR3. Germline V lookup: CDR1 LNHDA, CDR2 SQIVND (reference sequence). The ends were cut back, 5 bases at V and 5 bases at J, with 13 bases in the middle. The CDR3 region has the DNA TGTGCCAGTAGTGGTGCAGGGCTTCACGAGCAGTACTTC. Translation: CASSGAGLHEQYF.

V usage is TRBV29-1 and J usage is TRBJ2-7; D is ambiguous. V was cut by 3 bases and J by 3 bases, with 9 bases left in between. This CDR3 is 12 amino acids long. Per germline, CDR1 SQVTM and CDR2 ANQGSEA. The CDR3 region is CSVEGTYYEQYF. CDR3 nucleotides: TGCAGCGTTGAGGGCACATACTACGAGCAGTACTTC.

This clone appeared a single time. V is TRBV28 and J is TRBJ2-7; D unresolved. The CDR3 length is 11 residues. Germline V gene lookup returns CDR1 MDHEN and CDR2 SYDVKM. Trimming took 7 bases from V and 5 from J, leaving 9 bases between them. This CDR3 reads CASTRSDEQYF. Written as DNA, the CDR3 is TGTGCCAGCACTAGGAGTGACGAGCAGTACTTC.

The rearrangement joins TRBV13 to TRBJ2-1, with 10 bases fitting TRBD2. This CDR3 spans 19 amino acids. Germline V gives CDR1 PRHDT, CDR2 FYEKMQ (reference sequence). Losses at the gene ends were 5 bases for V and 9 bases for J; bases not matched to a gene: 22. DNA of the CDR3: TGTGCCAGCAGCCCAGGGGCTAGCGGGGGATCGTCTTTGGCCACTGAGCAGTTCTTC. Encoded protein: CASSPGASGGSSLATEQFF.

The chain recombines TRBV14 with TRBJ2-1, with 12 bases aligning to TRBD2. The V gene end was trimmed by 6 bases and the J gene end by 4 bases; junction bases not matched to a gene: 4. The CDR3 has 15 amino acids. The germline gives CDR1 SGHDN, CDR2 FVKESK. The CDR3 here is CASSPLAGGYNEQFF. The CDR3 DNA follows: TGTGCCAGCAGTCCCCTAGCGGGAGGGTACAATGAGCAGTTCTTC.

This clone was detected only once. The CDR3 nucleotides are TGCGCCAGCAGCTCGACAGGGTTTGGCACAGATACGCAGTATTTT. This translates into CASSSTGFGTDTQYF. The chain links TRBV5-1 to TRBJ2-3; 7 nucleotides line up with TRBD1. J was trimmed by 1 base and V by 3 bases; bases with no gene match: 5. CDR1 and CDR2 from the germline V gene are SGHRS and YFSETQ. The CDR3 is 15 amino acids.

This chain links TRBV7-8 with TRBJ2-2, with D possibly matching TRBD2 (6 bases). Germline loops: CDR1 SGHVS, CDR2 FQNEAQ. The CDR3 consists of 15 residues. The V gene lost 5 bases and the J gene lost 6 bases, with 16 bases spanning the gap. DNA for the CDR3: TGTGCCAGCAGCCCCCGACAGCGACTAGCCGGGGAGCTGTTTTTT. This translates into CASSPRQRLAGELFF. Variable domain in full (rest from reference TRBV7-8 and TRBJ2-2): GAGVSQSPRYKVAKRGQDVALRCDPISGHVSLFWYQQALGQGPEFLTYFQNEAQLDKSGLPSDRFFAERPEGSVSTLKIQRTQQEDSAVYLCASSPRQRLAGELFFGEGSRLTVL.

This CDR3 reads CAISLGLAGTDTQYF. CDR3 coding DNA: TGTGCCATCAGCCTGGGACTAGCGGGAACAGATACGCAGTATTTT. The chain combines TRBV10-3 with TRBJ2-3; TRBD2 matches 13 bases. Germline-derived CDR1 and CDR2 are ENHRY and SYGVKD. The CDR3 length is 15 residues. V was pared by 6 bases and J by 3 bases, with 3 bases of the junction left unmatched.